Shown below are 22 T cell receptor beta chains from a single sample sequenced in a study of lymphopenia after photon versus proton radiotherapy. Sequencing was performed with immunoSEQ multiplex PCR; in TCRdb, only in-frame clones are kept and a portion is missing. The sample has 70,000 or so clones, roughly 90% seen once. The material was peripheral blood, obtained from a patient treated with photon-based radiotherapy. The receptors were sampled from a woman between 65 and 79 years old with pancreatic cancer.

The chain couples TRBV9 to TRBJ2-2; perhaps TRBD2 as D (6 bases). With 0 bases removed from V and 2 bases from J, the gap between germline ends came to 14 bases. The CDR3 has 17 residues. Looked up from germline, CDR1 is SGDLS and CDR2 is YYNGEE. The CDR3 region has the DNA TGTGCCAGCAGCGTAGAATTGCTAGCGCCCAACACCGGGGAGCTGTTTTTT. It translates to CASSVELLAPNTGELFF.

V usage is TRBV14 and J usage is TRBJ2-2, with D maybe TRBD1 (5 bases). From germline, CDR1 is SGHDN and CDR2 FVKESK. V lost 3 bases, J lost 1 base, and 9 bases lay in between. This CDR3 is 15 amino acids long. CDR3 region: CASSHLDRNTGELFF. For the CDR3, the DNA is TGTGCCAGCAGCCACCTTGACAGGAACACCGGGGAGCTGTTTTTT.

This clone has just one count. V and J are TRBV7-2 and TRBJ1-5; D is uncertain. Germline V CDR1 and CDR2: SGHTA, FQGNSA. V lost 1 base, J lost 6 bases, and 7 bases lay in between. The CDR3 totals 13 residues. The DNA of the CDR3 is TGTGCCAGCAGCTTAGATCCCGGTCAGCCCCAGCATTTT. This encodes CASSLDPGQPQHF. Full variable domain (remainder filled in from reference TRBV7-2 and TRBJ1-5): GAGVSQSPSNKVTEKGKDVELRCDPISGHTALYWYRQSLGQGLEFLIYFQGNSAPDKSGLPSDRFSAERTGGSVSTLTIQRTQQEDSAVYLCASSLDPGQPQHFGDGTRLSIL.

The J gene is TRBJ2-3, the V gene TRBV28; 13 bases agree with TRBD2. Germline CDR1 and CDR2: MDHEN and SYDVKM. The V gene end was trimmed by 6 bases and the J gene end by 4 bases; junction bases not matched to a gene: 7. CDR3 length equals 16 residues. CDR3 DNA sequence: TGTGCCAGCAGCGGACTAGCGGGAGAGGACGCAGATACGCAGTATTTT. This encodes CASSGLAGEDADTQYF.

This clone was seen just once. CDR3 in amino acids: CSVRQGSGTDTQYF. CDR3 DNA: TGCAGCGTACGACAGGGAAGTGGGACAGATACGCAGTATTTT. The rearrangement uses TRBV29-1 and TRBJ2-3; 7 positions match TRBD1. The V segment lost 6 bases and the J segment 3 bases; nucleotides outside the gene matches: 9. Germline V lookup: CDR1 SQVTM, CDR2 ANQGSEA. The CDR3 totals 14 residues.

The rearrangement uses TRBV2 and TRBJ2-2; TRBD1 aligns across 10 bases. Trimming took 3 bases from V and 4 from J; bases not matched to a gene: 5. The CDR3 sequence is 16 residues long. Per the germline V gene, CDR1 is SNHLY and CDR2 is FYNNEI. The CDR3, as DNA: TGTGCCAGCAGTGAGGGGACAGGGGTGAGCACCGGGGAGCTGTTTTTT. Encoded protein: CASSEGTGVSTGELFF.

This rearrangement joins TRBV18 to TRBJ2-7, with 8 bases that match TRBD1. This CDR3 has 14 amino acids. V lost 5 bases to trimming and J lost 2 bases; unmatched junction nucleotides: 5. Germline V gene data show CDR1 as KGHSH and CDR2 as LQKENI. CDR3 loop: CASSSGQGPYEQYF. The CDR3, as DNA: TGTGCCAGCTCATCCGGACAGGGACCCTACGAGCAGTACTTC.

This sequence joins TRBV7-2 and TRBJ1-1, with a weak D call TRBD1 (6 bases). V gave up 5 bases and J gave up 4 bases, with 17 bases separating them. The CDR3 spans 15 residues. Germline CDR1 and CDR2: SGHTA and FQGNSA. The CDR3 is CASSKTLGGLTEAFF. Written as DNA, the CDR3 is TGTGCCAGCAGCAAAACGCTTGGGGGCCTCACTGAAGCTTTCTTT.

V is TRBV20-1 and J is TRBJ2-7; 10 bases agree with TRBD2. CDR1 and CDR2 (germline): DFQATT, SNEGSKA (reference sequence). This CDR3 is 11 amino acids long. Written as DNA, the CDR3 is TGCAGACCACTAGCGGGATACGAGCAGTACTTC. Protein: CRPLAGYEQYF.

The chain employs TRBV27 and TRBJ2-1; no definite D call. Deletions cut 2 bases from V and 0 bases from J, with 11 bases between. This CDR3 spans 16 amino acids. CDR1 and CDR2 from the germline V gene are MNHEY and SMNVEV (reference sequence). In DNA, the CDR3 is TGTGCCAGCAGTTTAGTTCGTACTTCCTCCTACAATGAGCAGTTCTTC. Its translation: CASSLVRTSSYNEQFF.

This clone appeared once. CDR3 sequence reads: CASTWSGNTGELFF. CDR3 nucleotides: TGTGCCAGCACCTGGAGCGGGAACACCGGGGAGCTGTTTTTT. The rearrangement uses TRBV5-4 and TRBJ2-2, with D possibly TRBD2 on 5 matching bases. V lost 6 bases and J 1 base, leaving 10 bases between the germline ends. Germline V lookup: CDR1 SGHNT, CDR2 YYREEE (reference sequence). The CDR3 runs to 14 residues. The whole variable domain, remainder taken from reference TRBV5-4 and TRBJ2-2, is ETGVTQSPTHLIKTRGQQVTLRCSSQSGHNTVSWYQQALGQGPQFIFQYYREEENGRGNFPPRFSGLQFPNYSSELNVNALELDDSALYLCASTWSGNTGELFFGEGSRLTVL.

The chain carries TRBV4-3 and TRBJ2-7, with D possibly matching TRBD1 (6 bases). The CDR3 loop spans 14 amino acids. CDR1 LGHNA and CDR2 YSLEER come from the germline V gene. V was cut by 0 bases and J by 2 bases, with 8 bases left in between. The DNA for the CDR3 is TGCGCCAGCAGCCAAGAGCCAGGGGCCTACGAGCAGTACTTC. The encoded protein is CASSQEPGAYEQYF.

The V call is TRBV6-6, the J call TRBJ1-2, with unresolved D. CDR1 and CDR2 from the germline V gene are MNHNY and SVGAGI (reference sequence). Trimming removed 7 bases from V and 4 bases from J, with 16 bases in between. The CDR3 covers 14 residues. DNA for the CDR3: TGTGCCAGCAACCTGAGGTTCCAGCTCTATGGCTACACCTTC. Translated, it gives CASNLRFQLYGYTF.

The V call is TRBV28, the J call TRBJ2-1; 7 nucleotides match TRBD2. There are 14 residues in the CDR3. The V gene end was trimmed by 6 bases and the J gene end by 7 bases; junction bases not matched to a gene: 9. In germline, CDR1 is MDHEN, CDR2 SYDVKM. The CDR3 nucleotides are TGTGCCAGCAGGATGGCGGGAGATACGAATGAGCAGTTCTTC. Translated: CASRMAGDTNEQFF.

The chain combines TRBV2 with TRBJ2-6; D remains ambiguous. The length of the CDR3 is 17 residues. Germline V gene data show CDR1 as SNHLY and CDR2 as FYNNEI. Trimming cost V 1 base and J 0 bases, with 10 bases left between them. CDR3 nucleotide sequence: TGTGCCAGCAGTGAAGTGGTAGGGCTCTCTGGGGCCAACGTCCTGACTTTC. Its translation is CASSEVVGLSGANVLTF.

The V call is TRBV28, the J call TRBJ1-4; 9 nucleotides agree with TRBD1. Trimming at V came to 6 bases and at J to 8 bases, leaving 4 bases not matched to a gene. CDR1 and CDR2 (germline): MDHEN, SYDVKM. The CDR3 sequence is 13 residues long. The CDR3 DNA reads TGTGCCAGCAGAAGGACAGGGGAAGAAAAACTGTTTTTT. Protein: CASRRTGEEKLFF.

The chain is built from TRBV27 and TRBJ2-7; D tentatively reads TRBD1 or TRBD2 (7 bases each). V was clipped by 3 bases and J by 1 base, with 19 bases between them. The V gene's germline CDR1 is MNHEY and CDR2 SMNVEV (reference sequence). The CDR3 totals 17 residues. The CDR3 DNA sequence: TGTGCCAGCAGTTTGAAAGGGAGGGGGCGAAGGTCCTACGAGCAGTACTTC. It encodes CASSLKGRGRRSYEQYF.

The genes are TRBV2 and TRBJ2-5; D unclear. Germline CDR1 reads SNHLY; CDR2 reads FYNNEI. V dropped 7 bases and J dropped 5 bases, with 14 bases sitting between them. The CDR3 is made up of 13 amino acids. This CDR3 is CASNPLIGETQYF. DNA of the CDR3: TGTGCCAGCAATCCCCTAATAGGGGAGACCCAGTACTTC. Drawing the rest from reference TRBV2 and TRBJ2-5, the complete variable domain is EPEVTQTPSHQVTQMGQEVILRCVPISNHLYFYWYRQILGQKVEFLVSFYNNEISEKSEIFDDQFSVERPDGSNFTLKIRSTKLEDSAMYFCASNPLIGETQYFGPGTRLLVL.

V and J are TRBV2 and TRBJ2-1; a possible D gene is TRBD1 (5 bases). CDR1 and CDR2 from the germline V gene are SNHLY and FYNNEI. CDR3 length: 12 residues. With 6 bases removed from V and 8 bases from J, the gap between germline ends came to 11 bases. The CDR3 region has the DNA TGTGCCAGCAGGAGCACAGGAGATGAGCAGTTCTTC. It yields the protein CASRSTGDEQFF.

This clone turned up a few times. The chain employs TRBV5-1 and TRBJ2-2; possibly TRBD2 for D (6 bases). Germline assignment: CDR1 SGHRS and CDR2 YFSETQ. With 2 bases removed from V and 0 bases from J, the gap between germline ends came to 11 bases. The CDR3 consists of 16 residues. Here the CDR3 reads CASSFRAGANTGELFF. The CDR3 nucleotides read TGCGCCAGCAGCTTCCGAGCGGGCGCGAACACCGGGGAGCTGTTTTTT.

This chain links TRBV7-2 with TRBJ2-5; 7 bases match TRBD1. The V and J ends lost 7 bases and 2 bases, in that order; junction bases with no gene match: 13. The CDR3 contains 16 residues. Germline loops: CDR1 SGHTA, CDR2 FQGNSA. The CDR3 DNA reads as TGTGCCAGCACCAAAATACCTCCGGGACAGCAAGAGACCCAGTACTTC. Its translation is CASTKIPPGQQETQYF.

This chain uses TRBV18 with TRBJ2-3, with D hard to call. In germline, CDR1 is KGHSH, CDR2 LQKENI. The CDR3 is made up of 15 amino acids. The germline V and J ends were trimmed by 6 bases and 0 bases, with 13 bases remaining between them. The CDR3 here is CASSVERTSTDTQYF. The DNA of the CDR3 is TGTGCCAGCTCGGTGGAGCGCACTAGCACAGATACGCAGTATTTT.